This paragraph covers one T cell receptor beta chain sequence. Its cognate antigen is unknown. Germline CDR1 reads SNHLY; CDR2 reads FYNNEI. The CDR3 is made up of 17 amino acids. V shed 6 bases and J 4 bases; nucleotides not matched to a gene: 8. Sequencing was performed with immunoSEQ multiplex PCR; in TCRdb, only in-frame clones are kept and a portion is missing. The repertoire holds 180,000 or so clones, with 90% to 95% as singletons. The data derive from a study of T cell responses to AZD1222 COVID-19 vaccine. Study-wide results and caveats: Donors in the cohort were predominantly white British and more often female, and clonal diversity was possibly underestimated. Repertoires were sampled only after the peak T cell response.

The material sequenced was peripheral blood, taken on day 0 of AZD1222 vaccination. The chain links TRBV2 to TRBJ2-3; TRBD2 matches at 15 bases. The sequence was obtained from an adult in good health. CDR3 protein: CASSARTSGRASDTQYF. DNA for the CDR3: TGTGCCAGCAGCGCCAGGACTAGCGGGAGGGCCTCAGATACGCAGTATTTT.